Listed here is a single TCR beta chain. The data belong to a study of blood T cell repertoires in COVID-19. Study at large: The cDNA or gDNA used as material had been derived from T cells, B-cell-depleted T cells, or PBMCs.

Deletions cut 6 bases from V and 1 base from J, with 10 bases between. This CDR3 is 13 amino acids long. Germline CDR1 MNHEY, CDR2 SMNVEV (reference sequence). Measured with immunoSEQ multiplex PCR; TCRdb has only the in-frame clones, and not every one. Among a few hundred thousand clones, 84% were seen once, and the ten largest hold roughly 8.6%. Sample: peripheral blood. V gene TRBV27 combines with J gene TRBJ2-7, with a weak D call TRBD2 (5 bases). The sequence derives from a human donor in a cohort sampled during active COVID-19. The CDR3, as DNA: TGTGCCAGCAGCACCTGGGAGTCCTACGAGCAGTACTTC. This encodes CASSTWESYEQYF.